This TCR beta chain was sequenced in a study of beta chain features in type 1 diabetes. Each sorted population was over 95% pure. Study-level points and caveats: The VDJ junctions of type 1 diabetes patients carried fewer insertions and more deletions. Small HLA sub-analyses could not settle whether HLA shapes TCRB rearrangement. All four CD4+ subsets from Type 1 diabetes patients carried moderately but significantly shorter TCRB CDR3s.

The whole isolated RNA underwent reverse transcription, so sequencing captured expressed TCRB transcripts. Profiled with immunoSEQ multiplex PCR; TCRdb holds only in-frame clones, not every one. The sample comprises hundreds of thousands of clones, 15% to 19% of which are singletons, and about 0.087% rests with the top ten. About this clone: Its antigen is not known.

The material sequenced was naive CD4+ T cells from blood. This TCR was sampled from a man aged 18 to 30 in good health.

The CDR3 DNA sequence: TGTGCCAGCAGTTACTCGACAGGAAAAAACATTCAGTACTTC. This encodes CASSYSTGKNIQYF. This chain uses TRBV6-5 with TRBJ2-4, with D possibly being TRBD1 (6 bases). Per the germline V gene, CDR1 is MNHEY and CDR2 is SVGAGI. CDR3 length: 14 residues. With 0 bases removed from V and 4 bases from J, the gap between germline ends came to 7 bases.